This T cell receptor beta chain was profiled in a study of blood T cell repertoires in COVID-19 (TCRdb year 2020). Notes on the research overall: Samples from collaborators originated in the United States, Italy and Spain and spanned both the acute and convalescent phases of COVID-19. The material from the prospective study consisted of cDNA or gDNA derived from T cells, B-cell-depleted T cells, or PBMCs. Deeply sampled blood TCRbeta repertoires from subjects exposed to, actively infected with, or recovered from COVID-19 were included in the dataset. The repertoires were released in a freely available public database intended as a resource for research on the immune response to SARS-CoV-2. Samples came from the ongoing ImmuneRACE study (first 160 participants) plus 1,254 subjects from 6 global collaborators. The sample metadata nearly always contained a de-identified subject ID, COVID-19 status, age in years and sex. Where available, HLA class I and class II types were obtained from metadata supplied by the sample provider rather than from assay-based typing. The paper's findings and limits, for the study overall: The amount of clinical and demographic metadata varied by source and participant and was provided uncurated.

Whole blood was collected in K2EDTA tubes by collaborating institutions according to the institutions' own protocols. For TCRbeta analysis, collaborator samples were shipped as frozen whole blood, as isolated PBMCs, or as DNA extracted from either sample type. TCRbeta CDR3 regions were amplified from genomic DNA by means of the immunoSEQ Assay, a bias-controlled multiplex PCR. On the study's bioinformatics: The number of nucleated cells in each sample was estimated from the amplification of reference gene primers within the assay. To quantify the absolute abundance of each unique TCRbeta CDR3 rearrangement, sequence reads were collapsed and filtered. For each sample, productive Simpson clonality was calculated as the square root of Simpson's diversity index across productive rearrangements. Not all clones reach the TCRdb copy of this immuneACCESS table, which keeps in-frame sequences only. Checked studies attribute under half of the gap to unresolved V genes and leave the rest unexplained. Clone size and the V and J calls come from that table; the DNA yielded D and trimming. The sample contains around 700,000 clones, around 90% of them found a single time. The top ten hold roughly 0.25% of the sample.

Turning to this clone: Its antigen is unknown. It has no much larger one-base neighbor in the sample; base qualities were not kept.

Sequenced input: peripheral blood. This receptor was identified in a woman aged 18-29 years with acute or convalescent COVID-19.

Here the CDR3 is given as CAWSASGQANQPQHF. The DNA sequence follows: TGTGCCTGGAGTGCATCTGGACAGGCCAATCAGCCCCAGCATTTT. The chain is made from TRBV30 and TRBJ1-5, with 7 central nucleotides matching TRBD1. Germline trimming: 1 base from V, 3 bases from J; junction bases outside gene matches: 6. The CDR1 and CDR2 encoded by the germline V gene (reference sequence) are GTSNPN and SVGIG. The CDR3 goes from the cysteine to the phenylalanine over 15 residues. The sequence is cut down to CDR3 DNA, 45 bases in frame from base 1.